These T cell receptor beta chains were read from a single sample in a study of blood T cells in healthy people across ages. TCRdb analysed the 5' RACE reads with MiXCR anew, one entry per CDR3 protein. Counted here are approximately 800,000 distinct CDR3 sequences, about 34% occurring once; the ten biggest clones make up around 13%. The sequencing sample was made of blood. The origin of the receptors is a man between 18 and 29 years old in good health. Both conserved end residues are part of each CDR3. Each record gives: CDR3 protein, CDR3 DNA, J gene, clone size, V gene, D gene. The D gene is left open where the match is weak. Not every row has a clone size; where given, it reads once, few, many or a size class.

CDR3 protein: CASSQFTGGSYNEQFF
CDR3 DNA: TGCGCCAGCAGCCAATTTACGGGGGGCTCCTACAATGAGCAGTTCTTC
J gene: TRBJ2-1
clone size: .
V gene: TRBV4-1
D gene: TRBD2

CDR3 protein: CASSPEMDSYYGYTF
CDR3 DNA: TGCGCCAGCAGCCCGGAAATGGACAGCTACTATGGCTACACCTTC
J gene: TRBJ1-2
clone size: few
V gene: TRBV5-1
D gene: .

CDR3 protein: CASSETGAGEKLFF
CDR3 DNA: TGTGCCAGCAGTGAAACAGGGGCAGGGGAAAAACTGTTTTTT
J gene: TRBJ1-4
clone size: .
V gene: TRBV25-1
D gene: TRBD1

CDR3 protein: CASSLVQMETQYF
CDR3 DNA: TGTGCCAGCAGCTTAGTCCAAATGGAGACCCAGTACTTC
J gene: TRBJ2-5
clone size: .
V gene: TRBV7-9
D gene: .

CDR3 protein: CSAGDRREKLFF
CDR3 DNA: TGCAGTGCCGGGGACAGGCGTGAAAAACTGTTTTTT
J gene: TRBJ1-4
clone size: few
V gene: TRBV20-1
D gene: TRBD1

CDR3 protein: CASSNGQGTRNEQYF
CDR3 DNA: TGTGCCAGCAGCAATGGACAGGGGACTAGGAATGAGCAGTACTTC
J gene: TRBJ2-7
clone size: .
V gene: TRBV7-9
D gene: .

CDR3 protein: CASSVAPITTGYAGYTF
CDR3 DNA: TGTGCCAGCAGCGTAGCCCCTATTACGACAGGCTATGCGGGCTACACCTTC
J gene: TRBJ1-2
clone size: .
V gene: TRBV9
D gene: .

CDR3 protein: CASSPTVSSYEQYF
CDR3 DNA: TGTGCCAGCAGCCCGACGGTTAGCTCCTACGAGCAGTACTTC
J gene: TRBJ2-7
clone size: few
V gene: TRBV9
D gene: .

CDR3 protein: CASSVSRLTGELFF
CDR3 DNA: TGTGCCAGCAGCGTTTCTAGGTTGACCGGGGAGCTGTTTTTT
J gene: TRBJ2-2
clone size: .
V gene: TRBV9
D gene: .

CDR3 protein: CASRGRTGDYNEQFF
CDR3 DNA: TGTGCCAGCAGGGGAAGGACAGGGGACTACAATGAGCAGTTCTTC
J gene: TRBJ2-1
clone size: .
V gene: TRBV6-1
D gene: TRBD1

CDR3 protein: CSALSGRLADTQYF
CDR3 DNA: TGCAGTGCTCTTAGCGGGAGGCTGGCAGATACGCAGTATTTT
J gene: TRBJ2-3
clone size: .
V gene: TRBV20-1
D gene: TRBD2

CDR3 protein: CASSSGTPPDTQYF
CDR3 DNA: TGTGCCAGCAGTTCAGGAACTCCACCGGATACGCAGTATTTT
J gene: TRBJ2-3
clone size: many
V gene: TRBV12-3/TRBV12-4
D gene: .

CDR3 protein: CASSLKALNTGELFF
CDR3 DNA: TGTGCCAGCAGTTTAAAGGCCCTGAACACCGGGGAGCTGTTTTTT
J gene: TRBJ2-2
clone size: .
V gene: TRBV12-3/TRBV12-4
D gene: .

CDR3 protein: CASSFKSSGANVLTF
CDR3 DNA: TGTGCCAGCAGCTTCAAGAGCTCTGGGGCCAACGTCCTGACTTTC
J gene: TRBJ2-6
clone size: .
V gene: TRBV7-2
D gene: .

CDR3 protein: CSAGSSTYNEQFF
CDR3 DNA: TGCAGTGCTGGTAGCAGCACCTACAATGAACAGTTCTTC
J gene: TRBJ2-1
clone size: once
V gene: TRBV20-1
D gene: .

CDR3 protein: CASSYSGQGFNSPLHF
CDR3 DNA: TGTGCCAGCAGTTACTCGGGACAGGGGTTCAATTCACCCCTCCACTTT
J gene: TRBJ1-6
clone size: .
V gene: TRBV6-6
D gene: TRBD1

CDR3 protein: CASSIGETAYEQYF
CDR3 DNA: TGTGCCAGTAGTATCGGAGAGACAGCCTACGAGCAGTACTTC
J gene: TRBJ2-7
clone size: .
V gene: TRBV19
D gene: .

CDR3 protein: CASSLAGQEQFF
CDR3 DNA: TGTGCCAGCAGTTTGGCCGGACAGGAGCAGTTCTTC
J gene: TRBJ2-1
clone size: many
V gene: TRBV12-3/TRBV12-4
D gene: .

CDR3 protein: CASARSYNEQFF
CDR3 DNA: TGTGCCAGCGCCCGCTCCTACAATGAGCAGTTCTTC
J gene: TRBJ2-1
clone size: .
V gene: TRBV7-3
D gene: .

CDR3 protein: CAGTPVLNTEAFF
CDR3 DNA: TGTGCCGGCACCCCGGTCCTGAACACTGAAGCTTTCTTT
J gene: TRBJ1-1
clone size: .
V gene: TRBV2
D gene: .

CDR3 protein: CASSPAYSGANVLTF
CDR3 DNA: TGTGCCAGCAGCCCCGCCTACTCTGGGGCCAACGTCCTGACTTTC
J gene: TRBJ2-6
clone size: few
V gene: TRBV14
D gene: .

CDR3 protein: CASSSSGLHTDTQYF
CDR3 DNA: TGTGCCAGCAGTTCCTCCGGATTACACACAGATACGCAGTATTTT
J gene: TRBJ2-3
clone size: .
V gene: TRBV28
D gene: .

CDR3 protein: CASRRSFRAYTYTQETQYF
CDR3 DNA: TGTGCCAGCAGAAGGAGCTTTCGGGCTTATACTTATACGCAGGAGACCCAGTACTTC
J gene: TRBJ2-5
clone size: many
V gene: TRBV6-2/TRBV6-3
D gene: .

CDR3 protein: CASGTGMSGANVLTF
CDR3 DNA: TGTGCTAGTGGAACGGGGATGTCTGGGGCCAACGTCCTGACTTTC
J gene: TRBJ2-6
clone size: .
V gene: TRBV12-5
D gene: .

CDR3 protein: CASSQDWTGTRSQETQYF
CDR3 DNA: TGCGCCAGCAGCCAAGATTGGACAGGGACGAGGTCTCAAGAGACCCAGTACTTC
J gene: TRBJ2-5
clone size: .
V gene: TRBV4-1
D gene: TRBD1

CDR3 protein: CASRPAGNYGYTF
CDR3 DNA: TGTGCCAGCAGACCGGCAGGGAACTATGGCTACACCTTC
J gene: TRBJ1-2
clone size: .
V gene: TRBV7-2
D gene: .

CDR3 protein: CASSPNAGEQYF
CDR3 DNA: TGTGCCAGCAGCCCTAATGCGGGTGAGCAGTACTTC
J gene: TRBJ2-5
clone size: few
V gene: TRBV12-3/TRBV12-4
D gene: .

CDR3 protein: CASSFNGNYGYTF
CDR3 DNA: TGTGCCAGCAGTTTCAACGGCAACTATGGCTACACCTTC
J gene: TRBJ1-2
clone size: many
V gene: TRBV12-3/TRBV12-4
D gene: .

CDR3 protein: CVSSRDRIYGYTF
CDR3 DNA: TGCGTCAGCAGTAGGGACAGAATCTATGGCTACACCTTC
J gene: TRBJ1-2
clone size: few
V gene: TRBV5-1
D gene: TRBD1

CDR3 protein: CSASGGENYGYTF
CDR3 DNA: TGCAGTGCTTCAGGGGGTGAGAACTATGGCTACACCTTC
J gene: TRBJ1-2
clone size: few
V gene: TRBV20-1
D gene: TRBD1

CDR3 protein: CSASPHQGLAYNEQFF
CDR3 DNA: TGCAGTGCTAGCCCCCACCAGGGACTAGCCTACAATGAGCAGTTCTTC
J gene: TRBJ2-1
clone size: .
V gene: TRBV20-1
D gene: TRBD2

CDR3 protein: CASTPGLAEYEQYF
CDR3 DNA: TGTGCCAGCACTCCGGGACTAGCAGAATACGAGCAGTACTTC
J gene: TRBJ2-7
clone size: many
V gene: TRBV12-3/TRBV12-4
D gene: TRBD2

CDR3 protein: CASRLGGGREKLFF
CDR3 DNA: TGTGCCAGCAGGCTGGGAGGGGGCCGGGAAAAACTGTTTTTT
J gene: TRBJ1-4
clone size: .
V gene: TRBV2
D gene: TRBD1

CDR3 protein: CASSLSGTGDNEQFF
CDR3 DNA: TGTGCCAGCAGCTTAAGTGGGACGGGGGACAATGAGCAGTTCTTC
J gene: TRBJ2-1
clone size: few
V gene: TRBV7-2
D gene: .

CDR3 protein: CASSLASSYNSPLHF
CDR3 DNA: TGTGCCAGCAGTTTGGCTAGCTCCTATAATTCACCCCTCCACTTT
J gene: TRBJ1-6
clone size: .
V gene: TRBV27
D gene: .

CDR3 protein: CASSQKGLAGLNEQYF
CDR3 DNA: TGTGCCAGCAGCCAAAAAGGACTAGCGGGCCTCAATGAGCAGTACTTC
J gene: TRBJ2-7
clone size: few
V gene: TRBV14
D gene: TRBD2

CDR3 protein: CASSLRDRAIDTQYF
CDR3 DNA: TGTGCCAGCAGTCTCCGGGACAGGGCAATTGATACGCAGTATTTT
J gene: TRBJ2-3
clone size: .
V gene: TRBV6-1
D gene: TRBD1

CDR3 protein: CASSLTVTSYEQYF
CDR3 DNA: TGCGCCAGCAGCTTGACAGTAACCTCCTACGAGCAGTACTTC
J gene: TRBJ2-7
clone size: few
V gene: TRBV5-1
D gene: .

CDR3 protein: CASSLTWGAGEEIQYF
CDR3 DNA: TGTGCCAGCAGCTTAACGTGGGGGGCAGGGGAAGAGATCCAGTACTTC
J gene: TRBJ2-5
clone size: .
V gene: TRBV7-9
D gene: .

CDR3 protein: CASSRTGGASYEQYF
CDR3 DNA: TGTGCCAGCAGCCGGACAGGGGGCGCCTCGTACGAGCAGTACTTC
J gene: TRBJ2-7
clone size: few
V gene: TRBV28
D gene: TRBD1

CDR3 protein: CATSTDLIRLAGTEAFF
CDR3 DNA: TGTGCCACCAGCACAGATTTGATAAGGCTAGCTGGTACTGAAGCTTTCTTT
J gene: TRBJ1-1
clone size: .
V gene: TRBV15
D gene: .

CDR3 protein: CASSVEGRDNSPLHF
CDR3 DNA: TGTGCCAGCAGCGTAGAAGGGAGGGATAATTCACCCCTCCACTTT
J gene: TRBJ1-6
clone size: .
V gene: TRBV9
D gene: .